This TCR beta chain derives from a study of OX40 agonist ivuxolimab in advanced cancers. On the study more broadly: Patients treated during dose escalation were battling hepatocellular carcinoma, melanoma, renal cell or head and neck cancer. Points from the study as a whole: At 0.1 to 3.0 mg/kg and by week 6, CD4+ and CD8+ T cells in the blood had expanded clonally.

The table came from immunoSEQ multiplex PCR; TCRdb's copy has only in-frame clones and leaves some out. The table shows roughly 120,000 clones, with 85% to 95% occurring only once. Regarding this clone: Its antigen is not known.

The specimen comprised CD4+ or CD8+ T cells sorted from blood, sampled in a trial of the OX40 agonist ivuxolimab. This TCR was sampled from an adult with an advanced solid tumor such as melanoma, head and neck, liver or kidney cancer.

CDR3 nucleotides: TGTGCCACCAGCAGTCGACAGGGCGCTAATGAAAAACTGTTTTTT. Residues: CATSSRQGANEKLFF. The rearrangement joins TRBV15 to TRBJ1-4; 7 bases are shared with TRBD1. The germline V gene encodes CDR1 LNHNV and CDR2 YYDKDF (reference sequence). V shed 3 bases and J 3 bases; nucleotides not matched to a gene: 4. The CDR3 is made up of 15 amino acids.